The 21 T cell receptor beta chains given below trace back to one sample, sequenced in a study of T cell repertoires in ileal Crohn's disease. Measured with immunoSEQ multiplex PCR; TCRdb has only the in-frame clones, and not every one. The sample carries approximately 17,000 clones, around four fifths recorded once. Sequenced: ileal tissue. The receptors were sampled from an adult with Crohn's disease.

The rearrangement joins TRBV2 to TRBJ1-4, with TRBD1 identical over 9 bases. The CDR3 is 15 amino acids. The germline V gene encodes CDR1 SNHLY and CDR2 FYNNEI. J lost 3 bases, V lost 6 bases, and 5 bases had no gene match. CDR3 sequence (DNA): TGTGCCAGCAGATTACAGGGGGCGGCTAATGAAAAACTGTTTTTT. Its protein product is CASRLQGAANEKLFF.

The V and J genes are TRBV7-2 and TRBJ2-3; D is perhaps TRBD1 (5 bases). The CDR3 consists of 14 residues. V lost 3 bases and J 0 bases, leaving 7 bases between the germline ends. Germline-derived CDR1 and CDR2 are SGHTA and FQGNSA. CDR3 loop: CASSFTGSTDTQYF. The CDR3 DNA reads TGTGCCAGCAGCTTTACAGGTAGCACAGATACGCAGTATTTT.

The chain joins TRBV5-4 to TRBJ2-7; D call uncertain. From germline, CDR1 is SGHNT and CDR2 YYREEE (reference sequence). The CDR3 spans 13 residues. With 0 bases removed from V and 6 bases from J, the gap between germline ends came to 10 bases. CDR3 nucleotides: TGTGCCAGCAGCTTGGCCGGTTACCCCGAGCAGTACTTC. Its protein is CASSLAGYPEQYF.

This clone came up a few times. V usage is TRBV5-1 and J usage is TRBJ2-3, with a weak D call TRBD2 (5 bases). The CDR3 totals 15 residues. Per germline, CDR1 SGHRS and CDR2 YFSETQ. Between the trimmed V and J ends, which lost 4 bases and 0 bases, there was a span of 12 bases. CDR3 sequence: CASSRRTASTDTQYF. CDR3 DNA sequence: TGCGCCAGCAGCAGGAGGACCGCCAGCACAGATACGCAGTATTTT.

Remarks on this clone: At one end, the junction sequence differs from germline, possibly due to a read error. The V and J genes are TRBV4-1 and TRBJ1-3; TRBD1 might be the D (6 bases). This CDR3 region has 18 residues. Germline V gives CDR1 MGHRA, CDR2 YSYEKL. The CDR3 nucleotides read TGCGCCAGCAGCCCTTCATTAGCCCGACAGGCCTCTGGAATCACCATATATTTT. It specifies CASSPSLARQASGITIYF.

The chain uses TRBV29-1 and TRBJ2-1; weak D call: TRBD2 (6 bases). Germline values: CDR1 SQVTM, CDR2 ANQGSEA. The CDR3 length is 15 residues. Trimming cost V 1 base and J 9 bases, with 19 bases left between them. In DNA, the CDR3 is TGCAGCGTTGAAGGCGCGGGGACTGTCTACGGTGAGCAGTTCTTC. This encodes CSVEGAGTVYGEQFF.

The rearrangement links TRBV7-6 to TRBJ2-2; 7 nucleotides match TRBD1. With 4 bases clipped from V and 4 bases from J, the junction kept 12 bases outside the gene matches. There are 17 residues in the CDR3. Looked up from germline, CDR1 is SGHVS and CDR2 is FNYEAQ. CDR3 sequence: CASSSFQGERGTGELFF. The CDR3, as DNA: TGTGCCAGCAGCTCTTTCCAGGGGGAAAGAGGCACCGGGGAGCTGTTTTTT.

This chain joins TRBV10-3 and TRBJ1-6, with D possibly matching TRBD1 (6 bases). V was cut by 5 bases and J by 7 bases, with 12 bases left in between. The CDR3 sequence is 14 residues long. Germline CDR1 reads ENHRY; CDR2 reads SYGVKD. CDR3: CAISKEGVNSPLHF. CDR3 sequence (DNA): TGTGCCATCAGTAAAGAGGGGGTAAATTCACCCCTCCACTTT.

CDR3 loop: CASSPRTGRYGYTF. The CDR3 nucleotides are TGTGCCAGCAGCCCTCGGACAGGGAGGTATGGCTACACCTTC. The chain carries TRBV7-2 and TRBJ1-2, with 8 nucleotides matching TRBD1. This CDR3 comprises 14 residues. Germline CDR1 is SGHTA and CDR2 is FQGNSA. V was clipped by 5 bases and J by 5 bases; unmatched bases: 7. The full variable domain, its missing parts supplied by reference TRBV7-2 and TRBJ1-2, is GAGVSQSPSNKVTEKGKDVELRCDPISGHTALYWYRQSLGQGLEFLIYFQGNSAPDKSGLPSDRFSAERTGGSVSTLTIQRTQQEDSAVYLCASSPRTGRYGYTFGSGTRLTVV.

The V call is TRBV7-2, the J call TRBJ2-7, with D perhaps TRBD1 (6 bases). The CDR3 loop spans 13 amino acids. V was cut by 5 bases and J by 0 bases, with 8 bases left in between. Germline CDR1 SGHTA, CDR2 FQGNSA. The DNA for the CDR3 is TGTGCCAGCAGCCGGACAGCCTCCTACGAGCAGTACTTC. The encoded protein is CASSRTASYEQYF.

About this clone itself: An end of the junction does not agree with germline; a read error may underlie this. This rearrangement joins TRBV4-2 to TRBJ1-5; the D gene is possibly TRBD1 (5 bases). CDR1 is LGHNA, CDR2 YNFKEQ, per germline. This CDR3 has 13 residues. For the CDR3, the DNA is TGTGCCAGCAGCGAAGACAGCCCGGGGCCCCAGCATTTT. As protein: CASSEDSPGPQHF.

The V and J genes are TRBV27 and TRBJ2-1, with 13 positions matching TRBD2. J was trimmed by 8 bases and V by 6 bases; bases with no gene match: 7. Germline CDR1 reads MNHEY; CDR2 reads SMNVEV (reference sequence). The CDR3 extends over 15 amino acids. The CDR3 spells CASSPGTSGTHEQFF. DNA of the CDR3: TGTGCCAGCAGCCCGGGGACTAGCGGGACCCATGAGCAGTTCTTC.

The chain recombines TRBV9 with TRBJ2-1; 8 positions agree with TRBD2. With V trimmed by 4 bases and J by 2 bases, 5 bases remained unmatched. Germline CDR1 reads SGDLS; CDR2 reads YYNGEE. CDR3 length: 15 residues. The CDR3 DNA sequence: TGTGCCAGCAGCCCTTGGCGGGGGGCCTACAATGAGCAGTTCTTC. Translated: CASSPWRGAYNEQFF.

This clone has a handful of counts. This chain joins TRBV5-6 and TRBJ1-2, with D maybe TRBD1 (5 bases). This CDR3 is 16 amino acids long. V was trimmed by 7 bases and J by 6 bases, leaving 25 bases between them. Germline loops: CDR1 SGHDT, CDR2 YYEEEE. DNA for the CDR3: TGTGCCAGCGGACTTGACCGAGTGGGACTTAGGAATGGCTACACCTTC. Translating it yields CASGLDRVGLRNGYTF.

As concerns this clone: Other DNA sequences in the same sample also yield this CDR3. The rearrangement uses TRBV7-2 and TRBJ1-2; D is perhaps TRBD1 (6 bases). This CDR3 region has 14 residues. Germline V gives CDR1 SGHTA, CDR2 FQGNSA. V was clipped by 1 base and J by 7 bases, with 13 bases between them. CDR3 sequence (DNA): TGTGCCAGCAGCTTAGATCGGGGGGGCGGTGGCTACACCTTC. Translating gives CASSLDRGGGGYTF.

In DNA form, the CDR3 reads TGTGCCAGCAGCGTATCCGGGACAGGGAAGGAGAATGGCTACACCTTC. This codes for CASSVSGTGKENGYTF. The chain is built from TRBV9 and TRBJ1-2; 9 bases agree with TRBD1. This CDR3 region has 16 residues. The V segment lost 1 base and the J segment 6 bases; nucleotides outside the gene matches: 10. The germline V gene has CDR1 SGDLS and CDR2 YYNGEE.

This sequence joins TRBV5-1 and TRBJ2-3; D is ambiguous. V lost 0 bases to trimming and J lost 3 bases, with 5 bases between them. Per germline, CDR1 SGHRS and CDR2 YFSETQ. This CDR3 spans 13 amino acids. The CDR3 nucleotides are TGCGCCAGCAGCTTGGGAGCGACAGATACGCAGTATTTT. As protein: CASSLGATDTQYF. Based on the CDR3 plus reference TRBV5-1 and TRBJ2-3, the full variable domain is KAGVTQTPRYLIKTRGQQVTLSCSPISGHRSVSWYQQTPGQGLQFLFEYFSETQRNKGNFPGRFSGRQFSNSRSEMNVSTLELGDSALYLCASSLGATDTQYFGPGTRLTVL.

This clone was observed once. The genes are TRBV12-5 and TRBJ2-7; D is perhaps TRBD2 (5 bases). V lost 1 base to trimming and J lost 4 bases, with 14 bases between them. This CDR3 spans 15 amino acids. Per the germline V gene, CDR1 is LGHNT and CDR2 is FRNRAP. The CDR3, as DNA: TGTGCTAGTGGTTTGGGGTCCGGGATTGGGTACGAGCAGTACTTC. Amino acids: CASGLGSGIGYEQYF.

V gene TRBV6-5 combines with J gene TRBJ2-7, with 7 bases fitting TRBD1. The ends lost 0 bases at V and 3 bases at J; junction bases unmatched: 2. Germline V gene data show CDR1 as MNHEY and CDR2 as SVGAGI. The CDR3 has 14 amino acids. CDR3 residues: CASSYSGDSYEQYF. The CDR3 bases are TGTGCCAGCAGTTACTCGGGGGACAGCTACGAGCAGTACTTC.

The chain combines TRBV7-2 with TRBJ2-1, with TRBD2 matching 16 bases. Germline V gives CDR1 SGHTA, CDR2 FQGNSA. The CDR3 is 19 amino acids. The junction had 12 bases not matched to a gene; V was cut back by 6 bases and J by 4 bases. The CDR3 loop reads CASSYSGTSGGAFYNEQFF. The CDR3 bases are TGTGCCAGCAGTTACTCCGGGACTAGCGGGGGGGCCTTTTACAATGAGCAGTTCTTC.

V gene TRBV29-1 combines with J gene TRBJ2-2; 8 nucleotides line up with TRBD2. The CDR3 length is 14 residues. Trimming at V came to 5 bases and at J to 5 bases, leaving 7 bases not matched to a gene. Germline V CDR1 and CDR2: SQVTM, ANQGSEA. Here the CDR3 reads CSVSGGAGTGELFF. DNA of the CDR3: TGCAGCGTTTCGGGGGGGGCTGGGACCGGGGAGCTGTTTTTT.